The 24 T cell receptor beta chains reported below all come from one sample, sequenced in a study of T cell responses to AZD1222 COVID-19 vaccine. Assay used: immunoSEQ multiplex PCR; TCRdb lists only in-frame clones, some missing. Of roughly 100,000 clones listed, roughly 89% were seen once; the top ten hold roughly 45%. The source was peripheral blood, collected 28 days after the second AZD1222 dose. These receptors all stem from an adult who received the AZD1222 COVID-19 vaccine.

The chain carries TRBV2 and TRBJ2-7; maybe TRBD1 (7 bases). Germline loops: CDR1 SNHLY, CDR2 FYNNEI. CDR3 length: 12 residues. V lost 6 bases and J lost 5, with 11 bases in between. The CDR3 bases are TGTGCCAGCAGCCCCAGGGGGGACGAGCAGTACTTC. Protein product: CASSPRGDEQYF.

This chain joins TRBV28 and TRBJ2-4, with D perhaps matching TRBD2 (6 bases). CDR3 length equals 15 residues. The germline V gene encodes CDR1 MDHEN and CDR2 SYDVKM. The ends were cut back, 3 bases at V and 14 bases at J, with 23 bases in the middle. The CDR3 region is CASSFLTRDGGEEYF. The DNA for the CDR3 is TGTGCCAGCAGTTTCCTGACTCGGGACGGGGGTGAGGAGTACTTC.

The chain combines TRBV6-5 with TRBJ1-5; 9 bases are a match to TRBD1. Trimming at V came to 6 bases and at J to 1 base, leaving 4 bases not matched to a gene. The V gene's germline CDR1 is MNHEY and CDR2 SVGAGI. The length of the CDR3 is 15 residues. The CDR3, as DNA: TGTGCCAGCAGCCCCGGGACAGGGAGCAATCAGCCCCAGCATTTT. This codes for CASSPGTGSNQPQHF.

The chain carries TRBV29-1 and TRBJ2-2; D might be TRBD2 (6 bases). Between the trimmed V and J ends, which lost 3 bases and 4 bases, there was a span of 12 bases. The length of the CDR3 is 14 residues. Per germline, CDR1 SQVTM and CDR2 ANQGSEA. In DNA form, the CDR3 reads TGCAGCGTTGAGGCCGGAGCGGGCACCGGGGAGCTGTTTTTT. Protein sequence: CSVEAGAGTGELFF.

The rearrangement uses TRBV28 and TRBJ1-6, with D possibly matching TRBD1 (6 bases). Trimming shortened V by 6 bases and J by 0 bases, and 18 bases separated the two germline ends. There are 18 residues in the CDR3. Germline CDR1 is MDHEN and CDR2 is SYDVKM. The CDR3 coding sequence is TGTGCCAGCAGCCTTGACCGGGACACCTACTCCTATAATTCACCCCTCCACTTT. Protein: CASSLDRDTYSYNSPLHF.

This chain joins TRBV10-3 and TRBJ2-5, with 9 bases that match TRBD2. This CDR3 contains 13 residues. With 11 bases clipped from V and 4 bases from J, the junction kept 8 bases outside the gene matches. Germline V gene sequence: CDR1 ENHRY, CDR2 SYGVKD. The CDR3 protein is CAARELAGETQYF. As DNA, the CDR3 is TGTGCCGCGCGGGAACTAGCGGGAGAGACCCAGTACTTC.

The genes are TRBV18 and TRBJ1-1, with D unclear. Germline CDR1 is KGHSH and CDR2 is LQKENI. Trimming pared 1 base from V and 6 bases from J, leaving 12 bases between. The CDR3 length is 14 residues. DNA for the CDR3: TGTGCCAGCTCACCACAGGGTTATTACCCTGAAGCTTTCTTT. It encodes CASSPQGYYPEAFF. Combining the CDR3 with reference TRBV18 and TRBJ1-1 gives the whole variable domain NAGVMQNPRHLVRRRGQEARLRCSPMKGHSHVYWYRQLPEEGLKFMVYLQKENIIDESGMPKERFSAEFPKEGPSILRIQQVVRGDSAAYFCASSPQGYYPEAFFGQGTRLTVV.

The chain is built from TRBV6-5 and TRBJ1-1; D is unclear. The CDR3 has 16 residues. Germline lookup yields CDR1 MNHEY and CDR2 SVGAGI. The V end was cut by 0 bases, the J end by 1 base, with 12 bases between. In nucleotides, the CDR3 is TGTGCCAGCAGTTACTCTACAGACGCGGGGAACACTGAAGCTTTCTTT. Protein sequence: CASSYSTDAGNTEAFF.

This chain links TRBV14 with TRBJ2-2; maybe TRBD2 (6 bases). Germline V gene data show CDR1 as SGHDN and CDR2 as FVKESK. This CDR3 spans 18 amino acids. Trimming cost V 0 bases and J 2 bases, with 16 bases left between them. The CDR3 sequence: CASSQEVPGLINTGELFF. CDR3 coding DNA: TGTGCCAGCAGCCAAGAGGTGCCGGGACTGATCAACACCGGGGAGCTGTTTTTT.

This rearrangement joins TRBV20-1 to TRBJ2-7; the D gene is possibly TRBD2 (6 bases). CDR1 DFQATT and CDR2 SNEGSKA come from the germline V gene (reference sequence). The length of the CDR3 is 15 residues. The V end was cut by 3 bases, the J end by 4 bases, with 19 bases between. The CDR3 nucleotides are TGCAGTGCTAGTGACTCCCCCGGGACTCATTACGAGCAGTACTTC. Protein: CSASDSPGTHYEQYF.

The count of this clone is one. This rearrangement joins TRBV28 to TRBJ1-1; no firm D call. The V and J ends lost 11 bases and 0 bases respectively, with 13 bases between them. Germline V CDR1 and CDR2: MDHEN, SYDVKM. This CDR3 has 13 amino acids. The CDR3 loop is CAGSGVMNTEAFF. In DNA form, the CDR3 reads TGTGCCGGCTCTGGGGTCATGAACACTGAAGCTTTCTTT.

This clone was counted once. V usage is TRBV27 and J usage is TRBJ1-1; 7 bases fit TRBD1. CDR3 size: 19 residues. V was pared by 5 bases and J by 7 bases, with 25 bases of the junction left unmatched. CDR1 and CDR2 from the germline V gene are MNHEY and SMNVEV (reference sequence). Here the CDR3 DNA reads TGTGCCAGCAGTCCACTCTTTTTCACAGGGGCCCAGGGATGGAATGAAGCTTTCTTT. Translated: CASSPLFFTGAQGWNEAFF.

This chain joins TRBV9 and TRBJ1-3, with no clear D. Between the trimmed V and J ends, which lost 4 bases and 0 bases, there was a span of 8 bases. The CDR3 consists of 14 residues. CDR1 is SGDLS and CDR2 is YYNGEE in the germline V gene. CDR3 sequence reads: CASSPPASGNTIYF. The CDR3 DNA follows: TGTGCCAGCAGCCCCCCGGCCTCTGGAAACACCATATATTTT.

This chain connects TRBV18 to TRBJ2-5; TRBD2 matches 8 bases. The germline CDR1 and CDR2 sequences are KGHSH and LQKENI. Trimming took 5 bases from V and 3 from J; bases not matched to a gene: 8. The CDR3 is made up of 15 amino acids. In nucleotides, the CDR3 is TGTGCCAGCTCAAGATTAGCGGGATCGAAAGAGACCCAGTACTTC. It yields the protein CASSRLAGSKETQYF.

This rearrangement joins TRBV24-1 to TRBJ2-1; 8 bases map to TRBD1. The CDR3 extends over 15 amino acids. From germline, CDR1 is KGHDR and CDR2 SFDVKD. The junction had 10 bases not matched to a gene; V was cut back by 4 bases and J by 9 bases. The CDR3 is CATSESGGLVGEQFF. CDR3 sequence (DNA): TGTGCCACCAGTGAGTCAGGGGGCTTGGTTGGTGAGCAGTTCTTC.

The V and J genes are TRBV9 and TRBJ2-1; TRBD2 aligns across 11 bases. The CDR3 sequence is 19 residues long. Per the germline V gene, CDR1 is SGDLS and CDR2 is YYNGEE. V lost 0 bases, J lost 0 bases, and 8 bases stayed unmatched. CDR3 sequence: CASSVAASGRHSSYNEQFF. The CDR3 DNA reads as TGTGCCAGCAGCGTAGCCGCTAGCGGGAGGCACAGCTCCTACAATGAGCAGTTCTTC.

This clone was seen once. The chain links TRBV3-1 (or the pseudogene TRBV3-2) to TRBJ2-3; D might be TRBD2 (6 bases). Deletions cut 2 bases from V and 5 bases from J, with 20 bases between. The CDR3 totals 17 residues. The V gene's germline CDR1 is LGHDT and CDR2 YNNKEL (reference sequence). CDR3 sequence: CASSQMSRGRIGDTQYF. CDR3 DNA sequence: TGTGCCAGCAGCCAAATGAGTCGGGGGAGGATAGGAGATACGCAGTATTTT.

The chain uses TRBV3-1 (or the pseudogene TRBV3-2) and TRBJ2-5, with D tentatively TRBD1 (5 bases). Germline-derived CDR1 and CDR2 are LGHDT and YNNKEL (reference sequence). The ends were cut back, 1 base at V and 0 bases at J, with 12 bases in the middle. The CDR3 runs 16 residues. DNA for the CDR3: TGTGCCAGCAGCCAAGGTCGAGACAGATACCAAGAGACCCAGTACTTC. This gives the protein CASSQGRDRYQETQYF.

In this sample, this clone turned up a few times. The CDR3 is CASSGGTMSEKLFF. The DNA of the CDR3 is TGTGCCAGTAGTGGAGGGACCATGAGCGAAAAACTGTTTTTT. The rearrangement links TRBV19 to TRBJ1-4; D is possibly TRBD1 (5 bases). The CDR3 extends over 14 amino acids. Trimming left V 5 bases short and J 8 bases short, with 15 bases between. Germline V gene sequence: CDR1 LNHDA, CDR2 SQIVND (reference sequence). The variable domain in full, completed from reference TRBV19 and TRBJ1-4, reads DGGITQSPKYLFRKEGQNVTLSCEQNLNHDAMYWYRQDPGQGLRLIYYSQIVNDFQKGDIAEGYSVSREKKESFPLTVTSAQKNPTAFYLCASSGGTMSEKLFFGSGTQLSVL.

This chain uses TRBV30 with TRBJ2-7; a weak D match, TRBD2 (6 bases). Trimming shortened V by 3 bases and J by 6 bases, and 18 bases separated the two germline ends. Germline CDR1 GTSNPN, CDR2 SVGIG (reference sequence). The CDR3 is made up of 14 amino acids. This CDR3 reads CAWRGELAVGEQYF. CDR3 coding DNA: TGTGCCTGGAGGGGGGAACTAGCTGTGGGCGAGCAGTACTTC.

The CDR3 is CAPRADEQFF. In DNA, the CDR3 is TGTGCTCCGCGGGCGGATGAGCAGTTCTTC. The rearrangement joins TRBV7-9 to TRBJ2-1; perhaps TRBD2 as D (5 bases). Looked up from germline, CDR1 is SEHNR and CDR2 is FQNEAQ (reference sequence). The CDR3 runs 10 residues.

This chain links TRBV29-1 with TRBJ2-1; TRBD1 might be the D (6 bases). Between the trimmed V and J ends, which lost 7 bases and 3 bases, there was a span of 10 bases. The CDR3 is 12 residues long. Germline V lookup: CDR1 SQVTM, CDR2 ANQGSEA. The CDR3 loop reads CSGRGLYNEQFF. DNA for the CDR3: TGCAGCGGCAGGGGTCTCTACAATGAGCAGTTCTTC.

The rearrangement links TRBV3-1 (or the pseudogene TRBV3-2) to TRBJ2-7; D is undetermined. This CDR3 has 14 residues. CDR1 and CDR2 from the germline V gene are LGHDT and YNNKEL (reference sequence). V lost 2 bases and J 0 bases, leaving 8 bases between the germline ends. The CDR3 coding sequence is TGTGCCAGCAGCCAATACGGAAGCTCCTACGAGCAGTACTTC. Translating gives CASSQYGSSYEQYF.

Regarding this clone: An end of the junction differs from the germline gene, which may be a read error. The chain employs TRBV20-1 and TRBJ2-1; D possibly corresponds to TRBD2 (6 bases). The V gene's germline CDR1 is DFQATT and CDR2 SNEGSKA (reference sequence). The CDR3 sequence is 11 residues long. Here the CDR3 DNA reads TGTTCGGGGCGGGACTACAATGAGCAGTTCTTC. Its translation is CSGRDYNEQFF.